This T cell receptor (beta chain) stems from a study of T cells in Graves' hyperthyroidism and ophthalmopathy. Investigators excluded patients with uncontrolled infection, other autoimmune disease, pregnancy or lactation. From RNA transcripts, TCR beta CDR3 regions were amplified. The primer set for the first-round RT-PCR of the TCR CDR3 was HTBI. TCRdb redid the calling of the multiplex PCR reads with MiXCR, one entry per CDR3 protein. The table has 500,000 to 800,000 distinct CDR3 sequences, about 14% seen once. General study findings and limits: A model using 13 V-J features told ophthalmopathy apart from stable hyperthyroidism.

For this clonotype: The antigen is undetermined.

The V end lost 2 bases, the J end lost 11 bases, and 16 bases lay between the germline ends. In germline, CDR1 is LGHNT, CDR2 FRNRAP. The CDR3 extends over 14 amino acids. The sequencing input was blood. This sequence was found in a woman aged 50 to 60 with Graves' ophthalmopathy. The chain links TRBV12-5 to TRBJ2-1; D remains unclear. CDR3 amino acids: CASGLPPMGGKQFF. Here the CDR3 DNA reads TGTGCTAGTGGTTTGCCGCCCATGGGCGGCAAGCAGTTCTTC.